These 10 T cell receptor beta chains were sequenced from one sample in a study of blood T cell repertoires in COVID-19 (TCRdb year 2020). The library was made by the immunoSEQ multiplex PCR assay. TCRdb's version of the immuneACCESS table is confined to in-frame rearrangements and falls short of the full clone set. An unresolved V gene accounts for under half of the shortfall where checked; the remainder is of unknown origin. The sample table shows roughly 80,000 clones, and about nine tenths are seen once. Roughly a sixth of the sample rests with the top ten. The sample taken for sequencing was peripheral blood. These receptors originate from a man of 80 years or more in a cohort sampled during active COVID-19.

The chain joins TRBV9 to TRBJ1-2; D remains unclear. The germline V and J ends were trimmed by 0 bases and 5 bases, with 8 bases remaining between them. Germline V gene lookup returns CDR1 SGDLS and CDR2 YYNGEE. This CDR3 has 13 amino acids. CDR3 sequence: CASSVEIHYGYTF. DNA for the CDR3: TGTGCCAGCAGCGTAGAAATTCATTATGGCTACACCTTC.

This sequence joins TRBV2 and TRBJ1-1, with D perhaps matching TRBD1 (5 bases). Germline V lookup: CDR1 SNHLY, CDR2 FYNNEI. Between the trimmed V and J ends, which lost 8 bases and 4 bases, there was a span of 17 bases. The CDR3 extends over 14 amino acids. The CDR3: CASRRDQGSTEAFF. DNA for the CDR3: TGTGCCAGCCGGCGGGACCAAGGGAGCACTGAAGCTTTCTTT.

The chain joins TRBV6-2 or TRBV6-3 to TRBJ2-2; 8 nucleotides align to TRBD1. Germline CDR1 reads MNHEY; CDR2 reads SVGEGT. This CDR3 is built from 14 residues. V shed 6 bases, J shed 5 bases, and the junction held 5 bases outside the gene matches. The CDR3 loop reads CASSLTGGTGELFF. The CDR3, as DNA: TGTGCCAGCAGCCTAACAGGGGGGACCGGGGAGCTGTTTTTT.

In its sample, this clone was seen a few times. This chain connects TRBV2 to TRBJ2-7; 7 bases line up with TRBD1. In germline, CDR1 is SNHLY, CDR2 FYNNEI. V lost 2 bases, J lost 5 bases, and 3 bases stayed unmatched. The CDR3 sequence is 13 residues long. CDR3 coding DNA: TGTGCCAGCAGTGAACAGGGGGAAGACGAGCAGTACTTC. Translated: CASSEQGEDEQYF.

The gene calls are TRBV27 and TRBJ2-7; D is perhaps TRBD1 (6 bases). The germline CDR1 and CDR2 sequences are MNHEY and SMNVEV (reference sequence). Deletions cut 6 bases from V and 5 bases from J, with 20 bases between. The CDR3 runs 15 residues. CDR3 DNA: TGTGCCAGCAGCCCAAGTACAGGGAAGGGGGACGAGCAGTACTTC. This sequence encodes CASSPSTGKGDEQYF.

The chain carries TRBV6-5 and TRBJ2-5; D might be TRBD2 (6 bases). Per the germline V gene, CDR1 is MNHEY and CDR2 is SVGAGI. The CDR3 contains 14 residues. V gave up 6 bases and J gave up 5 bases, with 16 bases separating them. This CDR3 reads CASRPGLAAETQYF. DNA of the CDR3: TGTGCCAGCAGACCGGGTTTAGCGGCGGAGACCCAGTACTTC.

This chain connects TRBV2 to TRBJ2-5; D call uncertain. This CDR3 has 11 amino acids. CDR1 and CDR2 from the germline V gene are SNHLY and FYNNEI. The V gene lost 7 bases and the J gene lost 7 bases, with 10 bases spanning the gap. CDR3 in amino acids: CASTSKRTQYF. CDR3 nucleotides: TGTGCCAGCACCTCCAAGAGGACCCAGTACTTC.

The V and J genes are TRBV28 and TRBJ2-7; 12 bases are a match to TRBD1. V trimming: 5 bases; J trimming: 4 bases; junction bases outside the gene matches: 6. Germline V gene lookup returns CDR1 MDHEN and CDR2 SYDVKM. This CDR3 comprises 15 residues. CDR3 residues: CASSVGTGGHYEQYV. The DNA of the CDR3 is TGTGCCAGCAGTGTAGGGACAGGGGGCCATTACGAGCAGTACGTC.

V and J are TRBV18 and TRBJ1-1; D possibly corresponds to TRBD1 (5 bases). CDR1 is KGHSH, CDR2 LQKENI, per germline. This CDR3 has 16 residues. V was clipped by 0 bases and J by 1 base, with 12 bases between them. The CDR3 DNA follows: TGTGCCAGCTCACCACCGGGCAGGGTACCGAACACTGAAGCTTTCTTT. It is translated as CASSPPGRVPNTEAFF.

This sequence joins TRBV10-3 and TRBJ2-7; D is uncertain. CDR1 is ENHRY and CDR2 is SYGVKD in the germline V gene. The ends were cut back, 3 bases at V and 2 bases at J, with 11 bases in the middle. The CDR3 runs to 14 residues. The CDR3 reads CAISDPGGTYEQYF. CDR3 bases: TGTGCCATCAGTGACCCTGGCGGAACCTACGAGCAGTACTTC.